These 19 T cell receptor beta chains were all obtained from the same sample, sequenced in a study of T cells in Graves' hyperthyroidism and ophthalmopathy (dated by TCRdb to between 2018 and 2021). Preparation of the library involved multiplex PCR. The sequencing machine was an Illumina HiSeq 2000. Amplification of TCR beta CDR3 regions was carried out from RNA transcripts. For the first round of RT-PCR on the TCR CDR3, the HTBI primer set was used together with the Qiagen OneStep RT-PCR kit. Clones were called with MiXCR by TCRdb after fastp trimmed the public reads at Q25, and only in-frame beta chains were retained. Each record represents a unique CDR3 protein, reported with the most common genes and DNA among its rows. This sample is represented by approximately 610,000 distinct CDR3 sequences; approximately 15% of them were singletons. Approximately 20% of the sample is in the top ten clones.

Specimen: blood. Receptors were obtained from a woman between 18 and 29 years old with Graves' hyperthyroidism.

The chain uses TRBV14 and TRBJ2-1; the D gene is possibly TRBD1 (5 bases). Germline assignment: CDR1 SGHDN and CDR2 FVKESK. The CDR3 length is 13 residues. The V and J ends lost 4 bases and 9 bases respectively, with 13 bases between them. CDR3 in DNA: TGTGCCAGCAGCCGAGACAGATTCAGTGAGCAGTTCTTC. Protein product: CASSRDRFSEQFF.

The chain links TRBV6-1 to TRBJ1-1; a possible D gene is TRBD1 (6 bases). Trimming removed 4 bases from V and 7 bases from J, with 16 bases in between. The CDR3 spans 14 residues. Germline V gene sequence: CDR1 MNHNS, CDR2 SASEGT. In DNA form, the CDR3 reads TGTGCCAGCAGTGCCGCACAGGGCGGTATTGAAGCTTTCTTT. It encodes CASSAAQGGIEAFF.

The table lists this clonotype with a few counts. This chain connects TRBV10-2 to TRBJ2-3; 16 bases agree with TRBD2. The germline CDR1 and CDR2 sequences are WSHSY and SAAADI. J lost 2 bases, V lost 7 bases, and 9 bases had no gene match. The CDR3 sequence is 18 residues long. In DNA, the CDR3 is TGCGCCAGCAAGGGACTAGCGGGAGGGCCGGGGGTCACAGATACGCAGTATTTT. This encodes CASKGLAGGPGVTDTQYF.

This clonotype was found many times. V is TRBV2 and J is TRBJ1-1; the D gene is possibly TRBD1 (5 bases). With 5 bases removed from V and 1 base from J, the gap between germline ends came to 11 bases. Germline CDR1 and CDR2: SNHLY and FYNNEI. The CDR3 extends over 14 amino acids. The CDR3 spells CASSPTGQNTEAFF. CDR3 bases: TGTGCCAGCAGTCCAACCGGACAGAACACTGAAGCTTTCTTT.

The CDR3 loop reads CASSYSRGGQETQYF. Here the CDR3 DNA reads TGTGCCAGCAGTTACTCTAGGGGGGGCCAAGAGACCCAGTACTTC. This chain links TRBV6-6 with TRBJ2-5, with D maybe TRBD2 (7 bases). V dropped 0 bases and J dropped 1 base, with 9 bases sitting between them. Germline CDR1 reads MNHNY; CDR2 reads SVGAGI (reference sequence). The CDR3 has 15 residues.

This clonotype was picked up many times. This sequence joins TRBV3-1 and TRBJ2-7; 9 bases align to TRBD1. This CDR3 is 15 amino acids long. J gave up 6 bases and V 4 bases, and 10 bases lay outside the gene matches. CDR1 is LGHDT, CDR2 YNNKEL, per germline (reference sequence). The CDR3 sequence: CASSPRWTGDPEQYF. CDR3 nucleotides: TGTGCCAGCAGCCCCCGGTGGACAGGGGATCCCGAGCAGTACTTC.

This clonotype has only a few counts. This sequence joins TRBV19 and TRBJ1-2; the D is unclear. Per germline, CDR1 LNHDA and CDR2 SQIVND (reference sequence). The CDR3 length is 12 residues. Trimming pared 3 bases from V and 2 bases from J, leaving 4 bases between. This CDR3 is CASSMTNYGYTF. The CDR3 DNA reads TGTGCCAGTAGTATGACAAACTATGGCTACACCTTC.

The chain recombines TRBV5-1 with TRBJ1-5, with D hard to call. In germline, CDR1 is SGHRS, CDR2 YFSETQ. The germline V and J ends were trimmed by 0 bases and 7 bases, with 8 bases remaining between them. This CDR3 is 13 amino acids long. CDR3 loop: CASSLEIAQPQHF. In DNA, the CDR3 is TGCGCCAGCAGCTTGGAAATTGCGCAGCCCCAGCATTTT.

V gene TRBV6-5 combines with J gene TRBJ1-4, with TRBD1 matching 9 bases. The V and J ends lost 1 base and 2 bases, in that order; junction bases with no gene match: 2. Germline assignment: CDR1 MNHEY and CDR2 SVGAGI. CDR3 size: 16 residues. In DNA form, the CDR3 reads TGTGCCAGCAGTTACTTACAGGGGGCGACTAATGAAAAACTGTTTTTT. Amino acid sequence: CASSYLQGATNEKLFF.

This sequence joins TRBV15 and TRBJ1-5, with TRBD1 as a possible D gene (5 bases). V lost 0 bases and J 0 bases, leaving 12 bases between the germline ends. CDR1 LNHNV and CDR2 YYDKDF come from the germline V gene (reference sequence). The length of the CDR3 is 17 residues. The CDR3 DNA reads TGTGCCACCAGCAGAGATCTAAGGGGATATAGCAATCAGCCCCAGCATTTT. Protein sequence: CATSRDLRGYSNQPQHF.

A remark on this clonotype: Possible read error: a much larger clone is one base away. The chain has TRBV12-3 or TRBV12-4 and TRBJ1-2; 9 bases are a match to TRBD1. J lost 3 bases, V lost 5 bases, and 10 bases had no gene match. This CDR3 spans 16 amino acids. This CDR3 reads CASSLRTGVRDYGYTF. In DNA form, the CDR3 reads TGTGCCAGCAGTCTTAGGACAGGGGTTCGAGACTATGGCTACACCTTC.

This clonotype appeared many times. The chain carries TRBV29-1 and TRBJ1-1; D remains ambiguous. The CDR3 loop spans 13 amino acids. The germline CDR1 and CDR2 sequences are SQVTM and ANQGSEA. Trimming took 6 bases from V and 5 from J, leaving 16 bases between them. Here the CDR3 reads CSVVGIMGTEAFF. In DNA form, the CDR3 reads TGCAGCGTCGTGGGCATAATGGGGACTGAAGCTTTCTTT.

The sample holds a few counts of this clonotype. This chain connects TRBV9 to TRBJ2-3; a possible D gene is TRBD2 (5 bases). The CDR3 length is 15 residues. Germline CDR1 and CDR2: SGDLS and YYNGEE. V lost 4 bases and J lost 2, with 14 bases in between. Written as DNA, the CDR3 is TGTGCCAGCAGCCCCCGTTGGCGGGTCACAGATACGCAGTATTTT. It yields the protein CASSPRWRVTDTQYF.

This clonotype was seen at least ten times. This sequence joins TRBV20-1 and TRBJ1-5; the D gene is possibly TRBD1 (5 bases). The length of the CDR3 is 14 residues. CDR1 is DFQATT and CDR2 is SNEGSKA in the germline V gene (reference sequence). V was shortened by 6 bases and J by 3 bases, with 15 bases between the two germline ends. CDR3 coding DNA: TGCAGTGCCAGACAAGCGGGGACCAATCAGCCCCAGCATTTT. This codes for CSARQAGTNQPQHF.

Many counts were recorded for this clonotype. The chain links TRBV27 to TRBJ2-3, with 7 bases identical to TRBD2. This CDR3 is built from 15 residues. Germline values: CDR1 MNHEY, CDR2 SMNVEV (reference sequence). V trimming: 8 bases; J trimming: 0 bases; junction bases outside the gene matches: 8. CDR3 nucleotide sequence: TGTGCCAGCTCCGACTGGGGGGGTAGCACAGATACGCAGTATTTT. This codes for CASSDWGGSTDTQYF.

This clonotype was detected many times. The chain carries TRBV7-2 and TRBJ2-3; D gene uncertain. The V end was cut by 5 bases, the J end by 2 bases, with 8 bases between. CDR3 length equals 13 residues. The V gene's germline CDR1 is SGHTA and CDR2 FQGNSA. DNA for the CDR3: TGTGCCAGCAGCCTCCCGAACACAGATACGCAGTATTTT. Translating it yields CASSLPNTDTQYF.

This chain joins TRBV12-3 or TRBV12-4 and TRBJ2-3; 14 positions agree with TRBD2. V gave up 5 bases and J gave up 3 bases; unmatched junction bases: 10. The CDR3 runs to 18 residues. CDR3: CASSTTRLAGGRTDTQYF. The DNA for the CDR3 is TGTGCCAGCAGTACCACACGACTAGCGGGGGGGCGGACAGATACGCAGTATTTT.

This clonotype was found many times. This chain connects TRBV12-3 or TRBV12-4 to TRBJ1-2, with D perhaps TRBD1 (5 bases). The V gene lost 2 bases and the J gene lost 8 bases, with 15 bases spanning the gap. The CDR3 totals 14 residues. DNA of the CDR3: TGTGCCAGCAGTTTAAATATCGGGGACGGCGGCTACACCTTC. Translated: CASSLNIGDGGYTF.

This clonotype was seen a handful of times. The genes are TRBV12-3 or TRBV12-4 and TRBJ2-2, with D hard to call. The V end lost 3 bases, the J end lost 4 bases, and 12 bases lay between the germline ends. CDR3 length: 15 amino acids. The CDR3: CASSFRVAGTGELFF. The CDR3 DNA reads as TGTGCCAGCAGTTTCCGGGTAGCAGGCACCGGGGAGCTGTTTTTT.